The TCR beta chain described here comes from a study of cytomegalovirus exposure and HLA in healthy donors. Germline V gives CDR1 SGHRS, CDR2 YFSETQ. The V and J ends lost 1 base and 4 bases respectively, with 5 bases between them. There are 13 residues in the CDR3. To note about this clone: Its antigen is currently unknown.

This PCR relied on a set of 60 Vbeta primers and 13 Jbeta primers. Only in-frame clones appear in the TCRdb table, and some are missing; sequencing was by immunoSEQ multiplex PCR. The sample yields approximately 46,000 clones, around 74% seen once. Study-level results: A later analysis found that most CMV-associated TCR beta chains appeared HLA-restricted. Rarity held for most TCR sequences, but there were some public TCRs that occurred in many donors.

What was sequenced was PBMCs. This chain links TRBV5-1 with TRBJ1-4, with no clear D. The receptor's source is a man younger than 40 in good health and CMV-seronegative. The CDR3, as DNA: TGCGCCAGCAGCTTGACAGTTAATGAAAAACTGTTTTTT. This encodes CASSLTVNEKLFF.